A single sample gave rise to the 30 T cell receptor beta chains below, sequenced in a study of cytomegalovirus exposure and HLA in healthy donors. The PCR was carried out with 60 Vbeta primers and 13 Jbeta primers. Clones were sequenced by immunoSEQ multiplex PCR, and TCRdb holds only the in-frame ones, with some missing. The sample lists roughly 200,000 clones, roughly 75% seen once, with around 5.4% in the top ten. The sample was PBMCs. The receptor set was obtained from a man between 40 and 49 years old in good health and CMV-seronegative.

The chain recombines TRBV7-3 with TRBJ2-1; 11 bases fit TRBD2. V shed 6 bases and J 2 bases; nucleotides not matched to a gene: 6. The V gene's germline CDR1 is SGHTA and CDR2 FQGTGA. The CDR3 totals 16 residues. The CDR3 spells CASRDGTSGTYNEQFF. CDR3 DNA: TGTGCCAGCAGGGACGGGACTAGCGGCACCTACAATGAGCAGTTCTTC.

The DNA of the CDR3 is TGTGCCAGTAGTAAGGACAGGGGGCCCACCTACGAGCAGTACTTC. It codes for CASSKDRGPTYEQYF. The V gene is TRBV19, the J gene TRBJ2-7, with TRBD1 identical over 11 bases. The CDR3 runs 15 residues. Looked up from germline, CDR1 is LNHDA and CDR2 is SQIVND (reference sequence). The ends lost 4 bases at V and 2 bases at J; junction bases unmatched: 4. The full variable domain, in which reference TRBV19 and TRBJ2-7 provide the parts outside the CDR3, is DGGITQSPKYLFRKEGQNVTLSCEQNLNHDAMYWYRQDPGQGLRLIYYSQIVNDFQKGDIAEGYSVSREKKESFPLTVTSAQKNPTAFYLCASSKDRGPTYEQYFGPGTRLTVT.

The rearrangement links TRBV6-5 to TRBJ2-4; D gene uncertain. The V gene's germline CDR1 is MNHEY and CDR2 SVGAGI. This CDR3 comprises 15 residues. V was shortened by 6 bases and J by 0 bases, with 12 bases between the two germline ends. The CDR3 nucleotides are TGTGCCAGCAGGCCAGTTACCTTAGCCAAAAACATTCAGTACTTC. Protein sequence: CASRPVTLAKNIQYF.

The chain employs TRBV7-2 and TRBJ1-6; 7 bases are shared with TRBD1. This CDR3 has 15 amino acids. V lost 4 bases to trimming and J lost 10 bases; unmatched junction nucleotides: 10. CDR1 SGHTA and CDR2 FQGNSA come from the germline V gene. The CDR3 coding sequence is TGTGCCAGCAGCTCTTCCGGGACAGAGAACTCACCCCTCCACTTT. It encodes CASSSSGTENSPLHF.

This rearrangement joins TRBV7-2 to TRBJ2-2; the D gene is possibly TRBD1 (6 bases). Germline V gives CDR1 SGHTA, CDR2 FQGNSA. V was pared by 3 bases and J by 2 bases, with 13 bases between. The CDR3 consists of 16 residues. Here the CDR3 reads CASSFDPGTNTGELFF. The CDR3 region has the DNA TGTGCCAGCAGCTTTGACCCGGGGACAAACACCGGGGAGCTGTTTTTT.

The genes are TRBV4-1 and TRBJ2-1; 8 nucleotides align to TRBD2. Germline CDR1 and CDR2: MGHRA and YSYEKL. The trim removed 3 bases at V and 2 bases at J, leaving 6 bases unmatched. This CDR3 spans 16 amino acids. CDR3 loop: CASSQEGTRAYNEQFF. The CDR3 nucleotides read TGCGCCAGCAGCCAGGAGGGGACTAGAGCCTACAATGAGCAGTTCTTC.

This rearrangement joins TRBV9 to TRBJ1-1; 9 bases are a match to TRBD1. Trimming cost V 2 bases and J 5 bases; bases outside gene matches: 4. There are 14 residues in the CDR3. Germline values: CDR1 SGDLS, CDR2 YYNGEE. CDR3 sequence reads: CASSVGTGRTEAFF. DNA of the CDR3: TGTGCCAGCAGCGTGGGGACAGGGAGGACTGAAGCTTTCTTT.

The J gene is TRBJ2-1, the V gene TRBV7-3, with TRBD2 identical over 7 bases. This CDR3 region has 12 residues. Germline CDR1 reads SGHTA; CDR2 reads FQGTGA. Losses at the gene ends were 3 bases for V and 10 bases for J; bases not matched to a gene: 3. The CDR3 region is CASSFWGGEQFF. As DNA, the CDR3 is TGTGCCAGCAGCTTCTGGGGGGGGGAGCAGTTCTTC. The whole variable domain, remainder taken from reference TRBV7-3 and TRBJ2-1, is GAGVSQTPSNKVTEKGKYVELRCDPISGHTALYWYRQSLGQGPEFLIYFQGTGAADDSGLPNDRFFAVRPEGSVSTLKIQRTERGDSAVYLCASSFWGGEQFFGPGTRLTVL.

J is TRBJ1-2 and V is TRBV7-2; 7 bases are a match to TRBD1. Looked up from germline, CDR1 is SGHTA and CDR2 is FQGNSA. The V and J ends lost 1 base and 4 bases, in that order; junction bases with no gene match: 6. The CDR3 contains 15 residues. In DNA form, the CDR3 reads TGTGCCAGCAGCTTAGGGGACAGCTTCTCCTATGGCTACACCTTC. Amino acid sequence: CASSLGDSFSYGYTF.

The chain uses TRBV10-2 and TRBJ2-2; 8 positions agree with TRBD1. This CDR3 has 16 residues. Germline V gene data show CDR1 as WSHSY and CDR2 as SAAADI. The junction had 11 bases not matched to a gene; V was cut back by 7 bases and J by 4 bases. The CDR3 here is CASNTEDRVFTGELFF. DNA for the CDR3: TGCGCCAGCAACACCGAGGACAGGGTTTTCACCGGGGAGCTGTTTTTT.

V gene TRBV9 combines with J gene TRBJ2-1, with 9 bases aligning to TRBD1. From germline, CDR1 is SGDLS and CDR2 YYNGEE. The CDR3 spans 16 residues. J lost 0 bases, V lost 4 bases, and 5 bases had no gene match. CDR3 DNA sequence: TGTGCCAGCAGCAACAGGGGGCTCAGCTCCTACAATGAGCAGTTCTTC. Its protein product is CASSNRGLSSYNEQFF.

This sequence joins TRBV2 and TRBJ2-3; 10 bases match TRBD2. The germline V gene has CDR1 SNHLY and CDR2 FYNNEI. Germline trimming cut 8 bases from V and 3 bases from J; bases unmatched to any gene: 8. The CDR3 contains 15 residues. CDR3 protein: CASSLERGGTDTQYF. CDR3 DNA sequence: TGTGCCAGCTCCCTTGAGCGGGGGGGGACAGATACGCAGTATTTT.

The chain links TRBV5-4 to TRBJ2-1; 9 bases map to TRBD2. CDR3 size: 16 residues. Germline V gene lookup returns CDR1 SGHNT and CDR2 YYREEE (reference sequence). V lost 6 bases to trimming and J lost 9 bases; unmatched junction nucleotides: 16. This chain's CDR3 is CASIPRGVAGEFEQFF. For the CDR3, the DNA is TGTGCCAGCATCCCCCGGGGGGTAGCGGGAGAGTTTGAGCAGTTCTTC. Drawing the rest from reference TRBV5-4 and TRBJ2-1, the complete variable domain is ETGVTQSPTHLIKTRGQQVTLRCSSQSGHNTVSWYQQALGQGPQFIFQYYREEENGRGNFPPRFSGLQFPNYSSELNVNALELDDSALYLCASIPRGVAGEFEQFFGPGTRLTVL.

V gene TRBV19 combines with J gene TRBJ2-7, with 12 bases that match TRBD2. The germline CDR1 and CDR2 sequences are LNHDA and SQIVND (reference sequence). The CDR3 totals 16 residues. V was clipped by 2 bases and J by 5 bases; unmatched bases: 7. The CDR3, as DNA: TGTGCCAGTAGTATAACTAGCGGGAGGTCTGGGAACGAGCAGTACTTC. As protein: CASSITSGRSGNEQYF.

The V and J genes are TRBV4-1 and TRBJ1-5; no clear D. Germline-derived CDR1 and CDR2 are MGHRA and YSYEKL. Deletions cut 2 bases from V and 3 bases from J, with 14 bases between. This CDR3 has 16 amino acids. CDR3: CASSQSTGRPNQPQHF. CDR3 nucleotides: TGCGCCAGCAGCCAATCAACGGGTAGGCCCAATCAGCCCCAGCATTTT.

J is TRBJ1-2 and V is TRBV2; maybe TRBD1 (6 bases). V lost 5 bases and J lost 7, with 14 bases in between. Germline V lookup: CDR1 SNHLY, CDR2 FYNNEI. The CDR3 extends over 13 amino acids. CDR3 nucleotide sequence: TGTGCCAGCAGTTCCCTGGGGGGGGCTGGCTACACCTTC. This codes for CASSSLGGAGYTF. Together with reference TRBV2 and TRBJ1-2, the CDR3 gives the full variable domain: EPEVTQTPSHQVTQMGQEVILRCVPISNHLYFYWYRQILGQKVEFLVSFYNNEISEKSEIFDDQFSVERPDGSNFTLKIRSTKLEDSAMYFCASSSLGGAGYTFGSGTRLTVV.

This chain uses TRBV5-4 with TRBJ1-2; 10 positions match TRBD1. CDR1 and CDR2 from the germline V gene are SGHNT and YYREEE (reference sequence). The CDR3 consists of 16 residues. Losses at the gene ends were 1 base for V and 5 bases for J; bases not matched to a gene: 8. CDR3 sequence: CASSLPDRGNEYGYTF. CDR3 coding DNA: TGTGCCAGCAGCTTGCCGGACAGGGGGAATGAGTATGGCTACACCTTC.

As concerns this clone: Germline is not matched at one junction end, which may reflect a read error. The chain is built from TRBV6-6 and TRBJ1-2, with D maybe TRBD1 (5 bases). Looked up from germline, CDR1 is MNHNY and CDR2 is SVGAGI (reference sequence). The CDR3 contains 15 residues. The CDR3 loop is CASLPGGGANYGHTF. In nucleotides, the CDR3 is TGTGCCAGCTTACCTGGGGGAGGCGCTAACTATGGCCACACCTTC.

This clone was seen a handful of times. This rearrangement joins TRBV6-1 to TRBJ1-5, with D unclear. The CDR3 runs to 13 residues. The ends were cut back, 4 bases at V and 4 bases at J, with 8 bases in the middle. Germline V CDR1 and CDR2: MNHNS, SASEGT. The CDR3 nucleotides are TGTGCCAGCAGTGCCCTACAGAATCAGCCCCAGCATTTT. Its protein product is CASSALQNQPQHF.

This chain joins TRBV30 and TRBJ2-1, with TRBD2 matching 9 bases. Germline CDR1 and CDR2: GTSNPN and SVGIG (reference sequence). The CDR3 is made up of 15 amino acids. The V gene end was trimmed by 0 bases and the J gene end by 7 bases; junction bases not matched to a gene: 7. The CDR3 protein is CAWSVEAGGGNEQFF. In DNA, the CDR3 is TGTGCCTGGAGTGTGGAGGCGGGAGGGGGGAATGAGCAGTTCTTC.

The CDR3 loop reads CASSRTSGDQETQYF. Here the CDR3 DNA reads TGTGCCAGCAGTCGAACTAGCGGGGACCAAGAGACCCAGTACTTC. This chain joins TRBV6-1 and TRBJ2-5; 10 nucleotides line up with TRBD2. This CDR3 has 15 amino acids. Losses at the gene ends were 5 bases for V and 0 bases for J; bases not matched to a gene: 3. The germline V gene encodes CDR1 MNHNS and CDR2 SASEGT.

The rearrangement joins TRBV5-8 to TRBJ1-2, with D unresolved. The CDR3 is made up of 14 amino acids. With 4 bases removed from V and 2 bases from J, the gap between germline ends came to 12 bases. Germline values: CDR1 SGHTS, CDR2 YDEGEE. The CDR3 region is CASSPGGRNYGYTF. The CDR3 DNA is TGTGCCAGCAGCCCCGGAGGACGGAACTATGGCTACACCTTC.

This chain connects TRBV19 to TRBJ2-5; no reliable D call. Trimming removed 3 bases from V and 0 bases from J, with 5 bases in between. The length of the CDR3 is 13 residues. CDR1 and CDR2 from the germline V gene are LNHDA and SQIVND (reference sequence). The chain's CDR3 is CASSIQNQETQYF. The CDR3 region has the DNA TGTGCCAGTAGTATCCAAAACCAAGAGACCCAGTACTTC.

The CDR3 DNA is TGTGCCAGCAGCTTAAGCGGGGGAGGGACTGAAGCTTTCTTT. Amino acid sequence: CASSLSGGGTEAFF. This chain links TRBV7-3 with TRBJ1-1, with a tentative D call TRBD1 (5 bases). Per germline, CDR1 SGHTA and CDR2 FQGTGA. The V end was cut by 1 base, the J end by 5 bases, with 11 bases between. The CDR3 has 14 amino acids.

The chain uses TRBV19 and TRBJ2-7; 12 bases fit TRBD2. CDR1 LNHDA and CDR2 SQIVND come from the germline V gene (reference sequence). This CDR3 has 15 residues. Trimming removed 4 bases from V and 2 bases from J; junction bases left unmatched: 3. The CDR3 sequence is CASSTRLAGAYEQYF. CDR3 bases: TGTGCCAGTAGTACAAGACTAGCGGGGGCCTACGAGCAGTACTTC.

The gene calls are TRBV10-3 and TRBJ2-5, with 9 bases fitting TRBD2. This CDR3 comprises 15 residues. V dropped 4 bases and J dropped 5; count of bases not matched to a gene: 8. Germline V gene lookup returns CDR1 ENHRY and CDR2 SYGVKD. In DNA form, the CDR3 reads TGTGCCATCAGTGTTGAGCGGGGGGCGCCGGAGACCCAGTACTTC. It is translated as CAISVERGAPETQYF.

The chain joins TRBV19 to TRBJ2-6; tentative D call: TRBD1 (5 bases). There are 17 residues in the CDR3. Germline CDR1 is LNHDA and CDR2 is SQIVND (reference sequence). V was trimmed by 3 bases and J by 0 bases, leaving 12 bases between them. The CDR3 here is CASSIKRGYSGANVLTF. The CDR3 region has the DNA TGTGCCAGTAGTATTAAAAGGGGATACTCTGGGGCCAACGTCCTGACTTTC.

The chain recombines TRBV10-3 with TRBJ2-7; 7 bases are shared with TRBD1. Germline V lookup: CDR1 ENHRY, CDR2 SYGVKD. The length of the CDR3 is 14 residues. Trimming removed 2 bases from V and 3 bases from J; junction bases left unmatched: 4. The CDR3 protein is CAISEPGTVYEQYF. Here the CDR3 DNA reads TGTGCCATCAGTGAGCCCGGGACAGTCTACGAGCAGTACTTC.

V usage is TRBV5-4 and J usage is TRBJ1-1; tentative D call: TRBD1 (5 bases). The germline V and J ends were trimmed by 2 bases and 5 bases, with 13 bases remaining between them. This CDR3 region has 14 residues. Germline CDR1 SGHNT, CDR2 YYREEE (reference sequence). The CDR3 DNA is TGTGCCAGCAGCTTTGGCAGGGAAAGGACTGAAGCTTTCTTT. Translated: CASSFGRERTEAFF.

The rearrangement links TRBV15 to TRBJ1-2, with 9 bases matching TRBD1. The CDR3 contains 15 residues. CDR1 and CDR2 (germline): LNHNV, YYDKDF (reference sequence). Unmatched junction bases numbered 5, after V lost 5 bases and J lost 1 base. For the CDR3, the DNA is TGTGCCACCAGCGGGGACAGGGCGGTTAACTATGGCTACACCTTC. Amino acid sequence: CATSGDRAVNYGYTF. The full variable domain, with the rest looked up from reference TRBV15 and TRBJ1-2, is DAMVIQNPRYQVTQFGKPVTLSCSQTLNHNVMYWYQQKSSQAPKLLFHYYDKDFNNEADTPDNFQSRRPNTSFCFLDIRSPGLGDTAMYLCATSGDRAVNYGYTFGSGTRLTVV.